The rows below give T cell receptor beta chains drawn from one sample of a study of T cell responses to AZD1222 COVID-19 vaccine. The repertoire was sequenced with immunoSEQ multiplex PCR; TCRdb's copy has only in-frame clones and lacks some. The table lists around 110,000 clones, roughly 87% of them singletons, with around 4.3% in the top ten. Here the sequenced sample was peripheral blood, taken on day 0 of AZD1222 vaccination. The receptors originated from an adult in good health. Each CDR3 is given with its conserved first and last residue. A D gene is named only where the DNA matches it firmly. The listing skips clone size in some rows; elsewhere it reads once, few, many or a size class.

cdr3_nt: TGTGCCAGCTCCCCCCGGACCGACGCCGGTTTCCACTTT
cdr3_aa: CASSPRTDAGFHF
j_call: TRBJ1-6
clone_size: once
d_call: .
v_call: TRBV18

cdr3_nt: TGTGCCAGCAGTTACCGCGGGCCGACCCCCTACAATGAGCAGTTCTTC
cdr3_aa: CASSYRGPTPYNEQFF
j_call: TRBJ2-1
clone_size: .
d_call: .
v_call: TRBV6-2/TRBV6-3

cdr3_nt: TGTGCCAGCAGTGAAGGAGTCAAAGATGGCTACACCTTC
cdr3_aa: CASSEGVKDGYTF
j_call: TRBJ1-2
clone_size: .
d_call: .
v_call: TRBV2

cdr3_nt: TGTGCCAGTAGTAAGAGGACAGGCCCGAACAATCAGCCCCAGCATTTT
cdr3_aa: CASSKRTGPNNQPQHF
j_call: TRBJ1-5
clone_size: .
d_call: TRBD1
v_call: TRBV19

cdr3_nt: TGCGCCAGCACTCCCCTAGCGGGAGTCGACACCGGGGAGCTGTTTTTT
cdr3_aa: CASTPLAGVDTGELFF
j_call: TRBJ2-2
clone_size: .
d_call: TRBD2
v_call: TRBV10-2

cdr3_nt: TGTGCCAGCAGCTTGGTGCTCGGCGAGCAGTACTTC
cdr3_aa: CASSLVLGEQYF
j_call: TRBJ2-7
clone_size: .
d_call: .
v_call: TRBV5-6

cdr3_nt: TGTGCCACCAGCCCGGAGGGCAGCCCTGGGCCTGGAAACACCATATATTTT
cdr3_aa: CATSPEGSPGPGNTIYF
j_call: TRBJ1-3
clone_size: .
d_call: .
v_call: TRBV15

cdr3_nt: TGCGCCAGCAGACGGGGGACTAGCGGTGGCACCGGGGAGCTGTTTTTT
cdr3_aa: CASRRGTSGGTGELFF
j_call: TRBJ2-2
clone_size: .
d_call: TRBD2
v_call: TRBV4-3

cdr3_nt: TGTGCCAGCAGCTTGGATCGGTATAACACTGAAGCTTTCTTT
cdr3_aa: CASSLDRYNTEAFF
j_call: TRBJ1-1
clone_size: .
d_call: .
v_call: TRBV5-4

cdr3_nt: TGTGCCAGCAGTCACAGAATCGGCTTTTCCGGTGAAAAACTGTTTTTT
cdr3_aa: CASSHRIGFSGEKLFF
j_call: TRBJ1-4
clone_size: few
d_call: .
v_call: TRBV7-8

cdr3_nt: TGTGCCAGCAGCAAAGAGGGGGGCAATGAGCAGTTCTTC
cdr3_aa: CASSKEGGNEQFF
j_call: TRBJ2-1
clone_size: .
d_call: .
v_call: TRBV21-1